This T cell receptor (beta chain) came from a study of blood T cell repertoires in COVID-19. Study information: From the United States, Italy and Spain came samples of acute and convalescent COVID-19. The analysed material was cDNA or gDNA that came from T cells, B-cell-depleted T cells, or PBMCs.

In the authors' workflow: Reference gene primer amplification gave nucleated cell count estimates. The repertoire was sequenced with immunoSEQ multiplex PCR; TCRdb's copy has only in-frame clones and lacks some. V and J calls and clone size are those listed in that table; D and trimming were worked out from the DNA. The sample includes some 40,000 clones, 80% to 90% of them seen just once. V lost 5 bases to trimming and J lost 0 bases, with 8 bases between them. The CDR3 consists of 13 residues. Germline values: CDR1 SGHTA, CDR2 FQGNSA. This clone was detected once. The TCR sequence derives from a man aged 70 or older with acute or convalescent COVID-19. Source material: peripheral blood. V and J are TRBV7-2 and TRBJ2-7, with D possibly being TRBD2 (5 bases). The CDR3 nucleotides read TGTGCCAGCAGCATCCGGGACTCCTACGAGCAGTACTTC. Protein product: CASSIRDSYEQYF. Full variable domain (outside the CDR3, taken from reference TRBV7-2 and TRBJ2-7): GAGVSQSPSNKVTEKGKDVELRCDPISGHTALYWYRQSLGQGLEFLIYFQGNSAPDKSGLPSDRFSAERTGGSVSTLTIQRTQQEDSAVYLCASSIRDSYEQYFGPGTRLTVT.